This is a list of T cell receptor beta chains from one sample in a study of blood T cell repertoires in COVID-19. The method was immunoSEQ multiplex PCR; TCRdb's version includes in-frame clones alone and lacks a portion of them. Among 280,000 or so clones listed, about 85% were seen once. Sequenced input: peripheral blood. These receptors came from a human donor in a cohort sampled during active COVID-19. CDR3s include the opening cysteine and the closing phenylalanine or tryptophan. A D gene is named only where the DNA matches it firmly. Size is omitted from some rows. Given values are once, few, many or a class for expanded clones.

NA,TRBV5-1,TRBD2,TRBJ2-1,TGCGCCAGCAGCAGTGGAGGGGCGGGAGGGAAGAATGAGCAGTTCTTC,CASSSGGAGGKNEQFF
NA,TRBV3-1/TRBV3-2,TRBD2,TRBJ2-2,TGTGCCAGCAGCCGGGGACTAGCGGGGTACACCGGGGAGCTGTTTTTT,CASSRGLAGYTGELFF
NA,TRBV7-9,NA,TRBJ1-1,TGTGCCAGCAGACCCGACACAGTGAACACTGAAGCTTTCTTT,CASRPDTVNTEAFF
NA,TRBV28,NA,TRBJ2-1,TGTGCCAGCAGTCCACCCCCGGGTGAGCAGTTCTTC,CASSPPPGEQFF
NA,TRBV5-1,NA,TRBJ1-2,TGCGCCAGCAGCTTAGACAGTCTCCTGAACTATGGCTACACCTTC,CASSLDSLLNYGYTF
NA,TRBV20-1,NA,TRBJ1-1,TGCAGTGCAAGGGCGGGCACTGAAGCTTTCTTT,CSARAGTEAFF
NA,TRBV5-4,TRBD2,TRBJ2-5,TGTGCCAGCAGCTTGCGCGGGAGGGCCCAAGAGACCCAGTACTTC,CASSLRGRAQETQYF
NA,TRBV7-2,NA,TRBJ1-2,TGTGCCAGCAGCTTAGAGGGGTTCCTGAAATATGGCTACACCTTC,CASSLEGFLKYGYTF
NA,TRBV15,NA,TRBJ2-2,TGTGCCACCAGCAGGACAGACAACACCGGGGAGCTGTTTTTT,CATSRTDNTGELFF
few,TRBV4-2,NA,TRBJ1-1,TGTGCCAGCAGCCCCCAGGGTACTGAAGCTTTCTTT,CASSPQGTEAFF
few,TRBV19,TRBD2,TRBJ2-1,TGTGCCAGTAGGCCTCGGACTAGCGGGAGTGGTGAGCAGTTCTTC,CASRPRTSGSGEQFF
NA,TRBV7-2,NA,TRBJ2-3,TGTGCCATCAGAGTAGCGGGCACAGATACGCAGTATTTT,CAIRVAGTDTQYF
once,TRBV18,NA,TRBJ2-5,TGTGCCAGCTCACCAGTTTACAGGGGACTCCAAGAGACCCAGTACTTC,CASSPVYRGLQETQYF
NA,TRBV28,TRBD1,TRBJ1-2,TGTGCCATCATCCAAAAATCAACAGGGGACAATCCAAGATACGCTTATGGCTACACCTTC,CAIIQKSTGDNPRYAYGYTF
NA,TRBV24-1,TRBD2,TRBJ2-4,TGTGCCACCCAGAGCGGGGTCGGGTATAATGCGTCCAAAAACATTCAGTACTTC,CATQSGVGYNASKNIQYF
NA,TRBV28,NA,TRBJ1-5,TGTGCCAGCAGGACAGGCCTTAATCAGCCCCAGCATTTT,CASRTGLNQPQHF
NA,TRBV5-6,NA,TRBJ2-7,TGTGCCAGCACCACGACAGGAAAAGGGAACTACGAGCAGTACTTC,CASTTTGKGNYEQYF
NA,TRBV18,TRBD2,TRBJ2-1,TGTGCCAGCTCAGGCAACTTGGGACTAGCGGGAGGCAGTGAGCAGTTCTTC,CASSGNLGLAGGSEQFF
NA,TRBV4-1,NA,TRBJ1-3,TGCGCCAGCAGCCAAGTGCCCTCCCGCCTGGGCGGAAACACCATATATTTT,CASSQVPSRLGGNTIYF
NA,TRBV12-3/TRBV12-4,NA,TRBJ1-2,TGTGCCAGCAGTTTATGGGGGAGGAATGGCTACACCTTC,CASSLWGRNGYTF
NA,TRBV2,TRBD2,TRBJ2-1,TGTGCCAGCAGTGAAGCGTTAGCGGGAGTAGGTGAGCAGTTCTTC,CASSEALAGVGEQFF
few,TRBV19,NA,TRBJ1-5,TGTGCCAGTAGTATATGGAGGGATTATCAGCCCCAGCATTTT,CASSIWRDYQPQHF
NA,TRBV5-1,NA,TRBJ2-1,TGCGCCAGCAGCGTCCCCCTCGTTAATGAGCAGTTCTTC,CASSVPLVNEQFF
NA,TRBV4-1,TRBD2,TRBJ2-1,TGCGCCAGCAGCGAAGCGGGAGGTTCTTACAATGAGCAGTTCTTC,CASSEAGGSYNEQFF
NA,TRBV7-6,TRBD2,TRBJ2-3,TGTGCCAGCAGCTTGGGACTAGCGCCGGGAGGTTTCACAGATACGCAGTATTTT,CASSLGLAPGGFTDTQYF
NA,TRBV11-2,NA,TRBJ1-1,TGTGCCAGCAGCTCTCAGACAAGTCTGAACACTGAAGCTTTCTTT,CASSSQTSLNTEAFF
NA,TRBV11-2,TRBD2,TRBJ2-5,TGTGCCAGCAGCTTAGGTGGTAGCGGGAACGGGGAGACCCAGTACTTC,CASSLGGSGNGETQYF
NA,TRBV5-1,TRBD2,TRBJ2-1,TGCGCCAGCAAGATAGGGACTAGCGGGAGGACCTCCTACAATGAGCAGTTCTTC,CASKIGTSGRTSYNEQFF
NA,TRBV5-4,TRBD2,TRBJ2-1,TGTGCCAGCAGCTCGCGGGGGGAAGGAAATGAGCAGTTCTTC,CASSSRGEGNEQFF
NA,TRBV11-1,NA,TRBJ2-3,TGTGCCAGCAGTTACTCGGGACTGGGCACAGATACGCAGTATTTT,CASSYSGLGTDTQYF
NA,TRBV6-5,NA,TRBJ1-2,TGTGCCAGCAGTTACTCATTACAGGGCTTCAATGGCTACACCTTC,CASSYSLQGFNGYTF
NA,TRBV5-6,TRBD1,TRBJ2-7,TGTGCCAGCAGCTTGATTGACAGGGCCTACGAGCAGTACTTC,CASSLIDRAYEQYF
NA,TRBV18,NA,TRBJ1-4,TGTGCCAGCTCAGCACAGGCGAGCACAGCCACAACTAATGAAAAACTGTTTTTT,CASSAQASTATTNEKLFF
NA,TRBV20-1,TRBD2,TRBJ2-3,TGCAGTGCTAGTACTAGCGGGATAGGGACAGATACGCAGTATTTT,CSASTSGIGTDTQYF
NA,TRBV4-1,NA,TRBJ1-4,TGCGCCAGCAGCCAAGATCTGTCGTTTAATGAAAAACTGTTTTTT,CASSQDLSFNEKLFF
NA,TRBV5-5,TRBD1,TRBJ2-7,TGTGCCAGCAGCTTGTACCCGCCGACAGGGCGCGAGCAGTACTTC,CASSLYPPTGREQYF
NA,TRBV24-1,NA,TRBJ2-2,TGTGCCACCAGCCAAACAGGGTGGGGTCGGACCGGGGAGCTGTTTTTT,CATSQTGWGRTGELFF
many,TRBV27,NA,TRBJ2-2,TGTGCCAGCAGCAGAGGATTAAACACCGGGGAGCTGTTTTTT,CASSRGLNTGELFF
NA,TRBV5-4,TRBD2,TRBJ2-3,TGTGCCACCCTCAAGACTAGCGGGAGTATCACAGATACGCAGTATTTT,CATLKTSGSITDTQYF
NA,TRBV4-2,TRBD2,TRBJ2-1,TGTGCCAGCAGCCAATTACCGGGACTAGGAGACAATGAGCAGTTCTTC,CASSQLPGLGDNEQFF
NA,TRBV11-1,TRBD1,TRBJ1-1,TGTGCCAGCAGCTTAGAGGGACAGGTCTCAGAAGCTTTCTTT,CASSLEGQVSEAFF
NA,TRBV11-2,TRBD2,TRBJ2-5,TGTGCCAGCAGCTTAGATAGTGCGGGACTAGCAGGGGAGACCCAGTACTTC,CASSLDSAGLAGETQYF
NA,TRBV10-3,NA,TRBJ1-1,TGTGCCATCAGTGAGTCGTACAGTGAAGCTTTCTTT,CAISESYSEAFF
NA,TRBV10-2,NA,TRBJ1-4,TGCGCCAGCAGGACAGAGACTGGTGAAAAACTGTTTTTT,CASRTETGEKLFF
NA,TRBV5-6,NA,TRBJ2-7,TGTGCCAGCAGCTCCTTCAACCTAGGGGTCGGTACCGAGCAGTACTTC,CASSSFNLGVGTEQYF
few,TRBV30,NA,TRBJ2-1,TGTGCCTGGAGTCCCGGAGTAGCGGAAAACAATGAGCAGTTCTTC,CAWSPGVAENNEQFF
NA,TRBV30,NA,TRBJ2-3,TGTGCCTGGTCACTCTCTACCGGTACGCAGTATTTT,CAWSLSTGTQYF
NA,TRBV3-1/TRBV3-2,NA,TRBJ1-4,TGTGCCAGCAGCCATTCAAGGACAGATAATGAAAAACTGTTTTTT,CASSHSRTDNEKLFF
NA,TRBV2,NA,TRBJ1-2,TGTGCCTGCGGAGGACAGCTAAACTATGGCTACACCTTC,CACGGQLNYGYTF
NA,TRBV19,TRBD2,TRBJ2-2,TGTGCCAGTACTCCGGGCGGGAGATACGGGGACACCGGGGAGCTGTTTTTT,CASTPGGRYGDTGELFF
NA,TRBV28,TRBD1,TRBJ1-1,TGTGCCAGCAGTTTTCAAACAGGGGTGAACACTGAAGCTTTCTTT,CASSFQTGVNTEAFF
NA,TRBV19,TRBD2,TRBJ2-2,TGTGCCAGTACCCCACTAGCGGGATCTCCCGGGGAGCTGTTTTTT,CASTPLAGSPGELFF
once,TRBV6-5,TRBD1,TRBJ2-1,TGTGCCAGCAGTTACTCAGGGGGCGGCTACAATGAGCAGTTCTTC,CASSYSGGGYNEQFF
once,TRBV7-3,NA,TRBJ2-7,TGTGCCAGCAGCTCTAGACTCGGCGAGCAGTACTTC,CASSSRLGEQYF
NA,TRBV7-8,NA,TRBJ1-1,TGTGCCAGCAGCTTAGAATCTTACACTGAAGCTTTCTTT,CASSLESYTEAFF
once,TRBV14,NA,TRBJ2-7,TGTGCCAGCAGCCAAGAGCGGAAGGGGCGCTACGAGCAGTACTTC,CASSQERKGRYEQYF
NA,TRBV11-3,NA,TRBJ2-2,TGTGCCAGCAGCTTGGGGCGAGCCACCGGGGAGCTGTTTTTT,CASSLGRATGELFF
NA,TRBV27,NA,TRBJ1-5,TGTGCCAGCAGTTTATTCCCCTCAGGAATTAGCAATCAGCCCCAGCATTTT,CASSLFPSGISNQPQHF